These 9 T cell receptor beta chains were sequenced from one sample in a study of vaccination and CD4 T cells after COVID-19. Their target antigens are unknown. Treatment in this sample: approximately nine-day PBMC culture with coronavirus spike peptide pools or control peptides (ViraFEST assay). An Oncomine TCR Beta short-read assay was used to sequence the DNA from cultured CD4+ T cells. TCRdb re-called the PCR reads through MiXCR, storing one row per CDR3 protein. The sample has 16,000 or so distinct CDR3 sequences; roughly four fifths are singletons. Material: CD4+ T cells from blood, cultured in vitro, obtained after SARS-CoV-2 vaccination. The receptor source for this set is a human donor who received a COVID-19 vaccine.

The chain uses TRBV30 and TRBJ2-4; 7 nucleotides align to TRBD1. V gave up 8 bases and J gave up 1 base; unmatched junction bases: 14. CDR3 length: 16 residues. CDR1 is GTSNPN, CDR2 SVGIG, per germline (reference sequence). Here the CDR3 reads CAKSSQDRFAKNIQYF. CDR3 in DNA: TGTGCCAAGTCAAGTCAGGACAGGTTTGCCAAAAACATTCAGTACTTC.

V gene TRBV20-1 combines with J gene TRBJ1-6, with a tentative D call TRBD1 (6 bases). V was pared by 2 bases and J by 3 bases, with 23 bases between. The CDR3 has 19 amino acids. In germline, CDR1 is DFQATT, CDR2 SNEGSKA (reference sequence). The CDR3 is CSARPHRTDATFYNSPLHF. CDR3 DNA: TGCAGTGCTAGACCCCATAGGACAGACGCAACGTTCTATAATTCACCCCTCCACTTT.

This clonotype was seen once. V and J are TRBV7-2 and TRBJ1-2; no reliable D call. Germline V lookup: CDR1 SGHTA, CDR2 FQGNSA. The CDR3 spans 14 residues. The V and J ends lost 4 bases and 4 bases respectively, with 13 bases between them. CDR3 coding DNA: TGTGCCAGCAGCTCTAGGGTAGGAAGCTATGGCTACACCTTC. As protein: CASSSRVGSYGYTF.

The chain has TRBV25-1 and TRBJ1-1, with a tentative D call TRBD1 (5 bases). CDR1 MGHDK and CDR2 SYGVNS come from the germline V gene. V shed 2 bases and J shed 4 bases, with 14 bases lying between them. The CDR3 consists of 15 residues. This chain's CDR3 is CASSERAGGGTEAFF. In nucleotides, the CDR3 is TGTGCCAGCAGTGAACGGGCCGGCGGGGGCACTGAAGCTTTCTTT.

The table lists this clonotype with a few counts. This chain links TRBV5-1 with TRBJ1-1; D unclear. Germline-derived CDR1 and CDR2 are SGHRS and YFSETQ. The CDR3 has 14 residues. V lost 0 bases, J lost 0 bases, and 6 bases lay in between. The CDR3 region is CASSLEVLNTEAFF. Here the CDR3 DNA reads TGCGCCAGCAGCTTGGAGGTACTGAACACTGAAGCTTTCTTT.

In its sample, this clonotype was seen once. The rearrangement links TRBV5-3 to TRBJ2-2; D is undetermined. TRBV5-3 counts as an open reading frame of uncertain function. Trimming took 0 bases from V and 7 from J, leaving 7 bases between them. There are 13 residues in the CDR3. CDR3 protein: CARSLVGLGELFF. Here the CDR3 DNA reads TGTGCCAGAAGCTTGGTTGGGCTCGGGGAGCTGTTTTTT.

This clonotype was counted once. This CDR3 is CASRAGSYNSPLHF. In DNA, the CDR3 is TGTGCCAGCAGGGCGGGCTCCTATAATTCACCCCTCCACTTT. The V call is TRBV2, the J call TRBJ1-6; no clear D. In germline, CDR1 is SNHLY, CDR2 FYNNEI. CDR3 length: 14 amino acids. V was shortened by 6 bases and J by 0 bases, with 6 bases between the two germline ends.

This chain connects TRBV9 to TRBJ1-6; no definite D call. The CDR3 has 14 amino acids. V lost 0 bases and J 7 bases, leaving 8 bases between the germline ends. Per germline, CDR1 SGDLS and CDR2 YYNGEE. This CDR3 is CASSVAYFNSPLHF. CDR3 sequence (DNA): TGTGCCAGCAGCGTAGCATATTTCAATTCACCCCTCCACTTT.

This chain links TRBV19 with TRBJ1-2; D is unresolved. V was clipped by 5 bases and J by 0 bases, with 10 bases between them. There are 14 residues in the CDR3. Germline values: CDR1 LNHDA, CDR2 SQIVND (reference sequence). The CDR3 DNA follows: TGTGCCAGTAGTCCGCCACAGACTAACTATGGCTACACCTTC. Translation: CASSPPQTNYGYTF.